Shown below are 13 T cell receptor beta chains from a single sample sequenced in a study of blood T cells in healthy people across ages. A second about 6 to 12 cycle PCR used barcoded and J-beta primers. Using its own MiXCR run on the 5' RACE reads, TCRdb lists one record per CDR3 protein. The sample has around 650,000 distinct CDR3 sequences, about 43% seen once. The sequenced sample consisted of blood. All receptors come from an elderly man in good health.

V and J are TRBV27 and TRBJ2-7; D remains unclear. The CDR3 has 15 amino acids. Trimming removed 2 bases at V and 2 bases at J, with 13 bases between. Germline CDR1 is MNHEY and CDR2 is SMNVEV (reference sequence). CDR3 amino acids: CASSLVAGSPYEQYF. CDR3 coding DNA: TGTGCCAGCAGTTTAGTGGCAGGCTCTCCCTACGAGCAGTACTTC.

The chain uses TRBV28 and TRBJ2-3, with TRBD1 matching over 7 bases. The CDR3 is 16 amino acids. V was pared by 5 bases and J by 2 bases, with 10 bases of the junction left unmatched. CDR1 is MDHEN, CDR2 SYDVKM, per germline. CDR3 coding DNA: TGTGCCAGCAGTCCTCTCCACAGGGGAGACACAGATACGCAGTATTTT. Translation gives CASSPLHRGDTDTQYF.

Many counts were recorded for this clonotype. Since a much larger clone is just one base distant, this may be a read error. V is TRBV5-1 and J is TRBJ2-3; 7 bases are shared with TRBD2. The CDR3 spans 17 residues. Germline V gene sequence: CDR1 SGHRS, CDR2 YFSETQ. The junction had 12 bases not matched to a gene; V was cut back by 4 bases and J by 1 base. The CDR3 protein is CASSPEVVAGGTDTQYF. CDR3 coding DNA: TGCGCCAGCAGCCCAGAGGTTGTCGCGGGAGGCACAGATACGCAGTATTTT.

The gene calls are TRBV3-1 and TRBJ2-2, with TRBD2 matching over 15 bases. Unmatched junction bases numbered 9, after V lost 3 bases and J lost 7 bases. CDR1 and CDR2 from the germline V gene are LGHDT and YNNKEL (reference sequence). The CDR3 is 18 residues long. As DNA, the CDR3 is TGTGCCAGCAGCCACCCTCGGACTAGCGGGAGGGCCGACGGGGAGCTGTTTTTT. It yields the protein CASSHPRTSGRADGELFF.

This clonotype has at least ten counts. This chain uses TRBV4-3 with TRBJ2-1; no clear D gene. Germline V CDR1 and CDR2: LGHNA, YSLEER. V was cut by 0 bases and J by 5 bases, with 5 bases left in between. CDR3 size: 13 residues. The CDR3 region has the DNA TGCGCCAGCAGCCAAGATTATAACAATGAGCAGTTCTTC. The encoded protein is CASSQDYNNEQFF.

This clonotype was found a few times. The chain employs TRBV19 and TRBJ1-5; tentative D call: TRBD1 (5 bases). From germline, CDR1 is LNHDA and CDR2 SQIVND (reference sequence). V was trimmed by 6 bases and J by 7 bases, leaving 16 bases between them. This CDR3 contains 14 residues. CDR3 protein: CASSNRDETQPQHF. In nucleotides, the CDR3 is TGTGCCAGTAGCAACCGGGACGAAACCCAGCCCCAGCATTTT.

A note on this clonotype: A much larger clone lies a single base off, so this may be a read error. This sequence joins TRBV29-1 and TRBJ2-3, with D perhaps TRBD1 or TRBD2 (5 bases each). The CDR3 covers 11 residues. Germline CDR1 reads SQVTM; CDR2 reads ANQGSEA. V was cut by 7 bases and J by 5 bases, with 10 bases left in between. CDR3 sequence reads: CSAGTRDTQYF. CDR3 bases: TGCAGCGCTGGGACGAGAGATACGCAGTATTTT.

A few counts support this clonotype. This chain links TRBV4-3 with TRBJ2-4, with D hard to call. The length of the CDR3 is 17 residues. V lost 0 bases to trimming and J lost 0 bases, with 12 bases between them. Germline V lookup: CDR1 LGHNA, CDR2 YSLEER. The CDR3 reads CASSQDITDLAKNIQYF. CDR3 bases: TGCGCCAGCAGCCAAGATATCACCGACCTAGCCAAAAACATTCAGTACTTC.

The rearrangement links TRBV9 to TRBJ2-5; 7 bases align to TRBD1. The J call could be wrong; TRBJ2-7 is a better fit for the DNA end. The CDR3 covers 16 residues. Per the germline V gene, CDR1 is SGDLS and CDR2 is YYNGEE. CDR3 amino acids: CASSPMPRGFPYEQYF. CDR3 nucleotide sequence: TGTGCCAGCAGCCCAATGCCCAGGGGGTTCCCCTACGAGCAGTACTTC.

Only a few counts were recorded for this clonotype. CDR3 nucleotides: TGTGCCACAGCACAGGGGGGGGAAAAACTGTTTTTT. Translating gives CATAQGGEKLFF. V is TRBV2 and J is TRBJ1-4, with 8 bases fitting TRBD1. Per germline, CDR1 SNHLY and CDR2 FYNNEI. Trimming at V came to 10 bases and at J to 8 bases, leaving 6 bases not matched to a gene. This CDR3 region has 12 residues.

The CDR3 spells CSARWTSGGQETQYF. The CDR3 nucleotides read TGCAGTGCTAGATGGACTAGCGGGGGCCAAGAGACCCAGTACTTC. The chain joins TRBV20-1 to TRBJ2-5, with TRBD2 matching 13 bases. V was clipped by 2 bases and J by 1 base; unmatched bases: 1. The CDR3 sequence is 15 residues long. Germline loops: CDR1 DFQATT, CDR2 SNEGSKA (reference sequence).

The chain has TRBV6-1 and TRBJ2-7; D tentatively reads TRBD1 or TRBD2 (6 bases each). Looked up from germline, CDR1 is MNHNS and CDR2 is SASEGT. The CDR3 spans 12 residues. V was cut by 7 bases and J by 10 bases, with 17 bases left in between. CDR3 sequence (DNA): TGTGCCAGCACCAGGGGTGGGGAGGCCCAGTACTTC. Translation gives CASTRGGEAQYF.

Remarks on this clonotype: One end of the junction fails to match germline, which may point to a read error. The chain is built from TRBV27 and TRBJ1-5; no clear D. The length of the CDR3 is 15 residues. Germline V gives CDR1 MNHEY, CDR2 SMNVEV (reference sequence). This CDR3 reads CASSLAAASNQPRHF. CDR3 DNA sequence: TGTGCCAGCAGTTTGGCCGCGGCTAGCAATCAGCCCCGGCATTTT.